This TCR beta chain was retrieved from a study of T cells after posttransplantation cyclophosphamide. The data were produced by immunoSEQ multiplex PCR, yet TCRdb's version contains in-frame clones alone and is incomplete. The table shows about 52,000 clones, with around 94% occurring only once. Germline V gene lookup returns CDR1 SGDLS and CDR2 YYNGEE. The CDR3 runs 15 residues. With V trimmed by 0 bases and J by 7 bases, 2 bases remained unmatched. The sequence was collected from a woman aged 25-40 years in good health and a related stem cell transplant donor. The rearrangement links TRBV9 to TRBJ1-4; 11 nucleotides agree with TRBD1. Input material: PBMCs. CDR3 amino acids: CASSVAGTGGEKLFF. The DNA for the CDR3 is TGTGCCAGCAGCGTAGCCGGGACAGGGGGTGAAAAACTGTTTTTT.